This TCR beta chain was obtained from a study of spatial heterogeneity in lung cancer. Looking at the study overall: Beta-chain sequences consistently outnumbered alpha-chain sequences in detection. Combinations of a unique TCR and a UMI were tallied in raw reads, and on average each appeared more than ten times. Findings of the study overall: Counts of expanded intratumoral alpha and beta TCRs tracked tumor mutation counts. As ubiquitous and regional nonsynonymous mutations varied, counts of ubiquitous and regional expanded TCRs tracked them, respectively.

Sample time point: sample taken at primary tumor resection. This clonotype showed up many times. Its specificity is unknown. Each CDR3 protein gets one entry after TCRdb re-called the 5' RACE reads with MiXCR. The data hold roughly 8,000 distinct CDR3 sequences, with 8.2% observed a single time. After removal of 5 bases from V and 5 bases from J, the junction contained 7 bases not matched to a gene. This CDR3 contains 14 residues. CDR1 ENHRY and CDR2 SYGVKD come from the germline V gene. Sequenced here: lung tumor tissue, sampled at surgery. This chain links TRBV10-3 with TRBJ2-7, with 9 bases aligning to TRBD1. This clonotype originated in a male donor with early-stage non-small cell lung cancer. CDR3 DNA: TGTGCCATCAGTAAGGACAGGGGTGAAAACGAGCAGTACTTC. This encodes CAISKDRGENEQYF.